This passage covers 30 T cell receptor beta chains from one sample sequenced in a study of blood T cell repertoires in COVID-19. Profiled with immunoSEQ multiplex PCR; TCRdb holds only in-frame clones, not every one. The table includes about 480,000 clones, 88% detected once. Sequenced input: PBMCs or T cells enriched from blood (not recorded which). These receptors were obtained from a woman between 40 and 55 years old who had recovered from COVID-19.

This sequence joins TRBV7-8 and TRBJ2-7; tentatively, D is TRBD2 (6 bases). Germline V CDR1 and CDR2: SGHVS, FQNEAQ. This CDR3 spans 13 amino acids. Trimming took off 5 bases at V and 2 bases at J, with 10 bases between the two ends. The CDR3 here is CASSRGITYEQYF. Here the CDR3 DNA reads TGTGCCAGCAGCCGCGGGATTACCTACGAGCAGTACTTC.

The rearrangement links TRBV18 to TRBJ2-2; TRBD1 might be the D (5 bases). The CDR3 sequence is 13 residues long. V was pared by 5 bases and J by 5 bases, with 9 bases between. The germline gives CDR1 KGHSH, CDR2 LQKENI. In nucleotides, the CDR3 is TGTGCCAGCTCAACATCAGGGACCGGGGAGCTGTTTTTT. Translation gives CASSTSGTGELFF.

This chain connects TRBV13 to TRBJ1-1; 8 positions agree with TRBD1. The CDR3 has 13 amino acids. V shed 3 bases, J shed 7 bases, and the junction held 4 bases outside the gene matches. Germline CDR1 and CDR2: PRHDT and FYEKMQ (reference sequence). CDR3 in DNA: TGTGCCAGCAGCTTCGGACAGGGAAATGAAGCTTTCTTT. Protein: CASSFGQGNEAFF.

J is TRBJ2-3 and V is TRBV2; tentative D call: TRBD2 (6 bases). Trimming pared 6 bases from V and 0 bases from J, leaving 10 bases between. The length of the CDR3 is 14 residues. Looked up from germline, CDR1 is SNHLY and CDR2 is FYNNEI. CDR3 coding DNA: TGTGCCAGCAGGGGGACTCTGAGCACAGATACGCAGTATTTT. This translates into CASRGTLSTDTQYF.

This CDR3 is CSVEDGTRGETQYF. CDR3 coding DNA: TGCAGCGTTGAAGACGGGACTAGAGGAGAGACCCAGTACTTC. The chain uses TRBV29-1 and TRBJ2-5; 8 positions agree with TRBD2. The junction had 4 bases not matched to a gene; V was cut back by 0 bases and J by 4 bases. The CDR3 sequence is 14 residues long. Germline assignment: CDR1 SQVTM and CDR2 ANQGSEA.

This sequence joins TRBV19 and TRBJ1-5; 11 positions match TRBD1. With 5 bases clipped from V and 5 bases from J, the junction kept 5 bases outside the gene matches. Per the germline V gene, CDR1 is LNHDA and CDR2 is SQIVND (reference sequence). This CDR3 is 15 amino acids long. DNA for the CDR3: TGTGCCAGTAGTCGGGACAGGGGGTTCCATCAGCCCCAGCATTTT. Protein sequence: CASSRDRGFHQPQHF.

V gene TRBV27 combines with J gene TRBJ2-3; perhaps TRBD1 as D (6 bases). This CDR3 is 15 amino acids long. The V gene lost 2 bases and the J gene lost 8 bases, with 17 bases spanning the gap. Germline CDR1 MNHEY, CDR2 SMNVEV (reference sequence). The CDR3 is CASSLEGRGRGTQYF. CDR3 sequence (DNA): TGTGCCAGCAGTTTAGAGGGCAGGGGAAGGGGTACGCAGTATTTT.

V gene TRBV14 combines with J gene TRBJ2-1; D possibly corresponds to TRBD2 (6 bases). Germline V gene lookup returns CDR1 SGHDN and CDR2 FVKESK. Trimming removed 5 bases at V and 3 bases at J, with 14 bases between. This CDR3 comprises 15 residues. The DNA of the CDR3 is TGTGCCAGCAGCTTATACATCGGGGGCTACAATGAGCAGTTCTTC. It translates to CASSLYIGGYNEQFF.

The DNA for the CDR3 is TGTGCCAGCAGCCAGACCCCGGGACAGGGGGCTATTACAGATACGCAGTATTTT. Encoded protein: CASSQTPGQGAITDTQYF. This chain joins TRBV3-1 (or the pseudogene TRBV3-2) and TRBJ2-3; 12 nucleotides match TRBD1. Trimming removed 3 bases from V and 3 bases from J; junction bases left unmatched: 10. The CDR3 contains 18 residues. The germline V gene encodes CDR1 LGHDT and CDR2 YNNKEL (reference sequence).

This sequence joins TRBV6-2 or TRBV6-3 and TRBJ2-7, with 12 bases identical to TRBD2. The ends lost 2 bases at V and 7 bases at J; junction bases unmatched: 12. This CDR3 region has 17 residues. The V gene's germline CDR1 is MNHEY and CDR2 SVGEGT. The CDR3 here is CASSYARTSGTHLEQYF. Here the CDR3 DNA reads TGTGCCAGCAGTTACGCAAGGACTAGCGGGACCCATTTGGAGCAGTACTTC.

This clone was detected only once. Here the CDR3 DNA reads TGTGCCAGCAGCTTAGGTACCAGAAACACCGGGGAGCTGTTTTTT. Its translation is CASSLGTRNTGELFF. The chain carries TRBV7-2 and TRBJ2-2; D is undetermined. CDR3 length equals 15 residues. V lost 1 base and J 2 bases, leaving 8 bases between the germline ends. CDR1 is SGHTA, CDR2 FQGNSA, per germline. Combining the CDR3 with reference TRBV7-2 and TRBJ2-2 gives the whole variable domain GAGVSQSPSNKVTEKGKDVELRCDPISGHTALYWYRQSLGQGLEFLIYFQGNSAPDKSGLPSDRFSAERTGGSVSTLTIQRTQQEDSAVYLCASSLGTRNTGELFFGEGSRLTVL.

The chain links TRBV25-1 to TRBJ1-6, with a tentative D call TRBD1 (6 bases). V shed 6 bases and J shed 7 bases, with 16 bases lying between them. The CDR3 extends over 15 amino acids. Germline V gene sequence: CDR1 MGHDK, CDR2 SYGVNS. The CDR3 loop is CASRPGQGRNSPLHF. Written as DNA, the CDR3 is TGTGCCAGCAGGCCGGGACAAGGAAGGAATTCACCCCTCCACTTT.

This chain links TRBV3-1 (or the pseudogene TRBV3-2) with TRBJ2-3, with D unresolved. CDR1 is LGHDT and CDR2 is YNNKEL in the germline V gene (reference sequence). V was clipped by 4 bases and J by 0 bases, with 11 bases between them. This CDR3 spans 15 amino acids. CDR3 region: CASSPTATSTDTQYF. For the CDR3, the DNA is TGTGCCAGCAGCCCTACAGCCACTAGCACAGATACGCAGTATTTT.

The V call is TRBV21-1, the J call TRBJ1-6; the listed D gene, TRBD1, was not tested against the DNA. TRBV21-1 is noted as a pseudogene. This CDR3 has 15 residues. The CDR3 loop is CASSKVQALDSPLHF. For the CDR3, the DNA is TGTGCCAGCAGCAAAGTTCAGGCACTGGATTCACCCCTCCACTTT.

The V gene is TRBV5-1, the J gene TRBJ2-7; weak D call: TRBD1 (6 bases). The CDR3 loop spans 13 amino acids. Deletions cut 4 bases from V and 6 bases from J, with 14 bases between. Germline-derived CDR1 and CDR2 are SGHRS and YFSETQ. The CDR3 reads CASSPQGMGEQYF. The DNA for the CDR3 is TGCGCCAGCAGCCCTCAGGGGATGGGCGAGCAGTACTTC.

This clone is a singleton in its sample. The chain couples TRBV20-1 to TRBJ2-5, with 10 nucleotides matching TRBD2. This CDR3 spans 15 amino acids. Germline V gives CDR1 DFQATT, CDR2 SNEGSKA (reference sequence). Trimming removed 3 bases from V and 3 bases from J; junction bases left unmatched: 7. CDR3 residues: CSASLLAGAEETQYF. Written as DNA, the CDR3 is TGCAGTGCTAGTCTCCTAGCGGGAGCAGAAGAGACCCAGTACTTC.

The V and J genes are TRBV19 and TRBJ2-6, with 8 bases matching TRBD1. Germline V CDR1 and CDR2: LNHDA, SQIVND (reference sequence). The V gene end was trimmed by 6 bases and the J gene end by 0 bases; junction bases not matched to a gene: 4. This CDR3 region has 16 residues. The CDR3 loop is CASSWTGSSGANVLTF. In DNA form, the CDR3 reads TGTGCCAGTAGCTGGACAGGGAGCTCTGGGGCCAACGTCCTGACTTTC.

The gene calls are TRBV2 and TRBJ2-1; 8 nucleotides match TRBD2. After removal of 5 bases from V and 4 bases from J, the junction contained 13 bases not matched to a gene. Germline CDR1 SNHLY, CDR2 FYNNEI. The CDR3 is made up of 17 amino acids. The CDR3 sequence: CASSTPSIAGPYNEQFF. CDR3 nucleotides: TGTGCCAGCAGTACCCCGTCTATAGCGGGGCCTTACAATGAGCAGTTCTTC.

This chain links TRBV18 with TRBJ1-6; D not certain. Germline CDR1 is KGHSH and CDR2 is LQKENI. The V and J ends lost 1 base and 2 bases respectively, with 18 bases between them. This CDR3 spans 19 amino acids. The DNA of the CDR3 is TGTGCCAGCTCACCACAGGAGTCGACTATAGAAGCCTATAATTCACCCCTCCACTTT. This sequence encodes CASSPQESTIEAYNSPLHF.

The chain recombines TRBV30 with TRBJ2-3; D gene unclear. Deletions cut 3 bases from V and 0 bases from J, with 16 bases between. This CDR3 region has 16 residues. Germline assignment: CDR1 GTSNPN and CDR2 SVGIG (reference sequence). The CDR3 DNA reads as TGTGCCTGGAGGCGGATTAACGCCTATAGCACAGATACGCAGTATTTT. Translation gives CAWRRINAYSTDTQYF.

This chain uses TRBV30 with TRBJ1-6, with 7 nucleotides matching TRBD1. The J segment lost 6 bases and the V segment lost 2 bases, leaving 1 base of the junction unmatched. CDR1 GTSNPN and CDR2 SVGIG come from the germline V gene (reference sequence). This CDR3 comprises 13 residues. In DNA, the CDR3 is TGTGCCTGGAGTAGGGGGCCTAATTCACCCCTCCACTTT. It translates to CAWSRGPNSPLHF. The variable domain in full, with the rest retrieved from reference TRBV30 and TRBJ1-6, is SQTIHQWPATLVQPVGSPLSLECTVEGTSNPNLYWYRQAAGRGLQLLFYSVGIGQISSEVPQNLSASRPQDRQFILSSKKLLLSDSGFYLCAWSRGPNSPLHFGNGTRLTVT.

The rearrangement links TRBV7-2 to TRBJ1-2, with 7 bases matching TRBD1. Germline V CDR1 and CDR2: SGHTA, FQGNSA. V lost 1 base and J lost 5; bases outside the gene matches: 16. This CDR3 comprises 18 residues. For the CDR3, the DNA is TGTGCCAGCAGCTTAGAACGTCCTGCGGGACAGAGAATTTATGGCTACACCTTC. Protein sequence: CASSLERPAGQRIYGYTF.

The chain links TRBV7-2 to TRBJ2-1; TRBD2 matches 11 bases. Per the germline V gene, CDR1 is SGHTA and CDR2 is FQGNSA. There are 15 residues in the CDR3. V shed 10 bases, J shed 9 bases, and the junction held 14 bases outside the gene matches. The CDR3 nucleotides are TGTGCCACCTATAGCGGGAGGGGGGAGCCCGGTGAGCAGTTCTTC. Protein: CATYSGRGEPGEQFF.

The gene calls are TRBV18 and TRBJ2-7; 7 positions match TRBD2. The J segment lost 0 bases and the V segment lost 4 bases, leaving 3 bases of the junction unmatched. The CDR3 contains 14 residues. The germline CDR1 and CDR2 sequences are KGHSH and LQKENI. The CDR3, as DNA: TGTGCCAGCTCACGGGGGGGAGGCTCCTACGAGCAGTACTTC. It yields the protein CASSRGGGSYEQYF.

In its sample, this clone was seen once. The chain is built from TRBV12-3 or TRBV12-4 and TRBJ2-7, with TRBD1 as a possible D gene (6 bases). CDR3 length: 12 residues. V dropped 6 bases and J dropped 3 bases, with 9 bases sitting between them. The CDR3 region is CASSGQLYEQYF. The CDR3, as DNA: TGTGCCAGCAGCGGACAGCTCTACGAGCAGTACTTC.

CDR3 protein: CASSINRLVYEQYF. DNA for the CDR3: TGTGCCAGCAGCATCAACAGGTTGGTTTACGAGCAGTACTTC. The V call is TRBV5-6, the J call TRBJ2-7, with D possibly matching TRBD1 (5 bases). This CDR3 comprises 14 residues. The germline V gene encodes CDR1 SGHDT and CDR2 YYEEEE. V was trimmed by 4 bases and J by 4 bases, leaving 15 bases between them.

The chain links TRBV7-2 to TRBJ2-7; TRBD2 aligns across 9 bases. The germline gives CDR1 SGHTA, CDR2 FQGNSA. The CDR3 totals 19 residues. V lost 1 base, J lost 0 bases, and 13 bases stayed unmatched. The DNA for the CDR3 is TGTGCCAGCAGCTTAGGGGGAATAGCGGGAGCGCGAAGCTCCTACGAGCAGTACTTC. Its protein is CASSLGGIAGARSSYEQYF.

The CDR3, as DNA: TGTGCCAGCAGTAAACAGGGGAACACTGAAGCTTTCTTT. It translates to CASSKQGNTEAFF. This chain uses TRBV12-3 or TRBV12-4 with TRBJ1-1; D might be TRBD1 (6 bases). Trimming removed 5 bases from V and 1 base from J, with 8 bases in between. The CDR3 runs to 13 residues.

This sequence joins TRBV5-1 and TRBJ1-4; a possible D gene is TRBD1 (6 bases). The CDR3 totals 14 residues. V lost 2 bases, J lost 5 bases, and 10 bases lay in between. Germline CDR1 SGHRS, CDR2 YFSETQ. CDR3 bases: TGCGCCAGCAGCTTTGACAGGAAGAATGAAAAACTGTTTTTT. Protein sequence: CASSFDRKNEKLFF.

CDR3 DNA sequence: TGCGCCAGCAGCGACGTGCGGTTAAGCTCTGGAAACACCATATATTTT. Protein sequence: CASSDVRLSSGNTIYF. The chain carries TRBV5-1 and TRBJ1-3; unclear D gene. Germline CDR1 is SGHRS and CDR2 is YFSETQ. CDR3 length: 16 amino acids. Trimming left V 4 bases short and J 0 bases short, with 14 bases between.